This T cell receptor (beta chain) was sequenced for a study of identical twins. The CDR3 has 16 amino acids. The J segment lost 9 bases and the V segment lost 5 bases, leaving 8 bases of the junction unmatched. Per germline, CDR1 SEHNR and CDR2 FQNEAQ (reference sequence). Of note for this clonotype: Its antigen remains unidentified.

Study-wide findings and caveats: The authors noted that invariant MAIT and iNKT cells could partly confound zero-insertion analyses. Model-predicted out-of-frame TCR alpha sharing fell below observed values in monozygotic twins.

Through template switching, a universal primer site was introduced, and the cDNA contained unique molecular identifiers. In TCRdb, the 5' RACE reads were re-called with MiXCR into one record per CDR3 protein. The table lists more than 400,000 distinct CDR3 sequences, 12% to 15% of them singletons. These same records also appear under a second study, on yellow fever vaccine responses in identical twins.

This chain joins TRBV7-9 and TRBJ1-6, with 12 bases aligning to TRBD1. Sequenced material: CD4+ T cells sorted from blood. The sequence came from a woman aged 18-30 years in good health. CDR3 residues: CASSLGTGGLFSPLHF. The CDR3 DNA follows: TGTGCCAGCAGCCTAGGGACAGGGGGCTTGTTTTCACCCCTCCACTTT. Full variable domain (remainder filled in from reference TRBV7-9 and TRBJ1-6): DTGVSQNPRHKITKRGQNVTFRCDPISEHNRLYWYRQTLGQGPEFLTYFQNEAQLEKSRLLSDRFSAERPKGSFSTLEIQRTEQGDSAMYLCASSLGTGGLFSPLHFGNGTRLTVT.